A single sample is the source of the 10 T cell receptor beta chains below, sequenced in a study of T-cell reconstitution after alpha-beta-depleted transplantation in children. Library preparation (for TCRbeta) was performed with unique molecular identifiers. From the PCR reads, TCRdb called clonotypes with MiXCR, one entry per CDR3 protein. The sample includes roughly 300,000 distinct CDR3 sequences, 10% of them seen just once. Material: PBMCs from the stem cell graft donor, obtained from the stem cell graft. Receptors originate from a human donor who donated a stem cell graft to a child with acute lymphoblastic leukemia.

This chain uses TRBV7-9 with TRBJ2-3; unclear D gene. CDR1 and CDR2 from the germline V gene are SEHNR and FQNEAQ (reference sequence). CDR3 length: 15 amino acids. V was cut by 3 bases and J by 3 bases, with 13 bases left in between. CDR3 loop: CASSLAPRLTDTQYF. In DNA, the CDR3 is TGTGCCAGCAGCTTGGCCCCCCGGCTAACAGATACGCAGTATTTT.

This clonotype was counted a few times. J is TRBJ2-7 and V is TRBV5-1; D may be TRBD1 (6 bases). CDR3 length: 15 amino acids. CDR1 is SGHRS and CDR2 is YFSETQ in the germline V gene. Trimming stripped 3 bases from V and 2 bases from J, with 15 bases between. CDR3 DNA: TGCGCCAGCAGCTCAACCGGGACACTGGCCTACGAGCAGTACTTC. Its protein product is CASSSTGTLAYEQYF.

The V and J genes are TRBV4-2 and TRBJ2-3; D possibly corresponds to TRBD1 (6 bases). The CDR3 extends over 13 amino acids. Germline-derived CDR1 and CDR2 are LGHNA and YNFKEQ. V lost 8 bases to trimming and J lost 0 bases, with 9 bases between them. The CDR3 spells CASGQMSTDTQYF. For the CDR3, the DNA is TGTGCCAGCGGACAGATGAGCACAGATACGCAGTATTTT.

In this sample, this clonotype turned up many times. The chain recombines TRBV7-9 with TRBJ1-1, with unresolved D. V dropped 5 bases and J dropped 4 bases, with 5 bases sitting between them. CDR3 length equals 11 residues. The V gene's germline CDR1 is SEHNR and CDR2 FQNEAQ (reference sequence). Written as DNA, the CDR3 is TGTGCCAGCAGCCCGGGCACTGAAGCTTTCTTT. Translation gives CASSPGTEAFF.

The chain uses TRBV30 and TRBJ1-1; no reliable D call. The V end lost 3 bases, the J end lost 4 bases, and 15 bases lay between the germline ends. The CDR3 sequence is 14 residues long. Germline CDR1 is GTSNPN and CDR2 is SVGIG (reference sequence). The CDR3 spells CAWREGRRGTEAFF. CDR3 coding DNA: TGTGCCTGGAGAGAGGGCCGTCGGGGCACTGAAGCTTTCTTT.

The rearrangement uses TRBV12-3 or TRBV12-4 and TRBJ2-7; TRBD1 is a possible D gene (5 bases). V was pared by 6 bases and J by 2 bases, with 11 bases between. This CDR3 has 13 residues. CDR3 bases: TGTGCCAGCAGGGACACCAAAGCCTACGAGCAGTACTTC. Translation: CASRDTKAYEQYF.

This clonotype has a handful of counts. V is TRBV7-2 and J is TRBJ2-1; the D call may be TRBD1 or TRBD2 (5 bases each). This CDR3 is 15 amino acids long. Germline-derived CDR1 and CDR2 are SGHTA and FQGNSA. With 5 bases removed from V and 4 bases from J, the gap between germline ends came to 15 bases. The CDR3 DNA sequence: TGTGCCAGCAGCCGAGGGGACGGCCAATACAATGAGCAGTTCTTC. This gives the protein CASSRGDGQYNEQFF.

This clonotype was observed a handful of times. The V call is TRBV20-1, the J call TRBJ2-1; 11 bases are shared with TRBD2. The germline gives CDR1 DFQATT, CDR2 SNEGSKA (reference sequence). CDR3 size: 14 residues. CDR3 sequence: CSGSGTSGYNEQFF. The CDR3 DNA reads as TGCAGCGGTTCCGGGACTAGCGGATACAATGAGCAGTTCTTC.

This clonotype occurred many times. V and J are TRBV24-1 and TRBJ2-5; D is unresolved. The CDR3 runs to 15 residues. Germline lookup yields CDR1 KGHDR and CDR2 SFDVKD. Trimming took 4 bases from V and 2 from J, leaving 13 bases between them. The CDR3 sequence: CATSEGGRKQETQYF. The CDR3 nucleotides read TGTGCCACCAGTGAGGGCGGACGAAAACAAGAGACCCAGTACTTC.

This clonotype was counted between two and nine times. The chain links TRBV27 to TRBJ2-1, with 13 positions matching TRBD2. V dropped 2 bases and J dropped 0; count of bases not matched to a gene: 10. Germline V gene data show CDR1 as MNHEY and CDR2 as SMNVEV (reference sequence). There are 20 residues in the CDR3. CDR3 amino acids: CASSLTQLAGGTSSYNEQFF. The DNA of the CDR3 is TGTGCCAGCAGTTTAACCCAACTAGCGGGAGGGACGAGCTCCTACAATGAGCAGTTCTTC.